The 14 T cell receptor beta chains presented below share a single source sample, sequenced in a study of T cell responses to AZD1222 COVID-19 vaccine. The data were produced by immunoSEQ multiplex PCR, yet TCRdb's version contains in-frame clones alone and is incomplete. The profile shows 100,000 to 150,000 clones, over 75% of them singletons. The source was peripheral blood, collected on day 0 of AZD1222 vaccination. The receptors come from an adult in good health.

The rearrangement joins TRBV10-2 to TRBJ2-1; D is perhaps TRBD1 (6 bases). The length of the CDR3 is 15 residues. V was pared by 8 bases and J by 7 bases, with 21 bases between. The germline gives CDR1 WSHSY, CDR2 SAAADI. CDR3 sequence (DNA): TGCGCCAGCGGTTCCAGACAGGAGTTTAGGAATGAGCAGTTCTTC. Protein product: CASGSRQEFRNEQFF.

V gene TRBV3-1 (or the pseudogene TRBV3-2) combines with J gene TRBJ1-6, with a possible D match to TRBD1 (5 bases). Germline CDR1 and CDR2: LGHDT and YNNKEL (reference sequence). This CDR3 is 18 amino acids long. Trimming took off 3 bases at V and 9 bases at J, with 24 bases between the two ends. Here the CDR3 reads CASSHNWGRTRQSSPLHF. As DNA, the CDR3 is TGTGCCAGCAGCCACAATTGGGGGAGGACTCGGCAGAGTTCACCCCTCCACTTT.

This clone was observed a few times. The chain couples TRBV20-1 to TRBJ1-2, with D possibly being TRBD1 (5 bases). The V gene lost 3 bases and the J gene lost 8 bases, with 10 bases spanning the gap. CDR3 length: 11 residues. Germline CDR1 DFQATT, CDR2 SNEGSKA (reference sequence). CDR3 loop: CSASPRGGYTF. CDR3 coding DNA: TGCAGTGCTAGCCCAAGGGGAGGCTACACCTTC.

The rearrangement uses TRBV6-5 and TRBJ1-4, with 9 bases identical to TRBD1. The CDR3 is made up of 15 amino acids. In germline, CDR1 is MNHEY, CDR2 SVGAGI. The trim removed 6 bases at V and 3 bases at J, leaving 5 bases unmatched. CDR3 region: CASSGTGRANEKLFF. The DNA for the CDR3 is TGTGCCAGCAGCGGGACAGGGCGGGCTAATGAAAAACTGTTTTTT.

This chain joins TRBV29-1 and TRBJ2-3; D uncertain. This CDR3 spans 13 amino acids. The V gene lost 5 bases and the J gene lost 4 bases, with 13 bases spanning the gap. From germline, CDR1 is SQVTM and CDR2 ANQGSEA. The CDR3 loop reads CSVLASSADTQYF. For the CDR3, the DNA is TGCAGCGTTTTGGCCTCGTCGGCAGATACGCAGTATTTT.

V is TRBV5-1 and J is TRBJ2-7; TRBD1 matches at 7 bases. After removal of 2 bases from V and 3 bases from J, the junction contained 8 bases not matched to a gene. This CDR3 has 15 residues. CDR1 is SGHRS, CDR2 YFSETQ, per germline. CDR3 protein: CASSLSTGTRYEQYF. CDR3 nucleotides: TGCGCCAGCAGCTTATCGACAGGGACCCGCTACGAGCAGTACTTC.

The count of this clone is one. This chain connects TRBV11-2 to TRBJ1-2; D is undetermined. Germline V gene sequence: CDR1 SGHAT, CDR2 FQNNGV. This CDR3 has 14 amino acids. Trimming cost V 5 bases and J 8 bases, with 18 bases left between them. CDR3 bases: TGTGCCAGCAGCCCCTCCCACGGGCCCAGGGGCTACACCTTC. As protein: CASSPSHGPRGYTF.

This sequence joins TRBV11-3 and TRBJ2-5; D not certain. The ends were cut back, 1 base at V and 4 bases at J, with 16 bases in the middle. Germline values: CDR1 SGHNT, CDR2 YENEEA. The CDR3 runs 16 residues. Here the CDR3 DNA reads TGTGCCAGCAGCTTAGGGGTCAGCTCTGGGCGAGAGACCCAGTACTTC. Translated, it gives CASSLGVSSGRETQYF.

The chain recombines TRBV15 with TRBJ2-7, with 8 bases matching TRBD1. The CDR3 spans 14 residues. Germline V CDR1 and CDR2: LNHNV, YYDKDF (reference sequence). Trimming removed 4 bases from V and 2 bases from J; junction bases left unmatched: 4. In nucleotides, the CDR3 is TGTGCCACCAGCATACCGGGACAGGCCTACGAGCAGTACTTC. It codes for CATSIPGQAYEQYF.

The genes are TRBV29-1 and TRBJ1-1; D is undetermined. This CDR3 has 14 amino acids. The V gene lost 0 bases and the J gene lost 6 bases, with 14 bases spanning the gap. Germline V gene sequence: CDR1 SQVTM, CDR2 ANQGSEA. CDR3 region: CSVEDAEQRPEAFF. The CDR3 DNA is TGCAGCGTTGAAGATGCGGAACAGCGGCCTGAAGCTTTCTTT.

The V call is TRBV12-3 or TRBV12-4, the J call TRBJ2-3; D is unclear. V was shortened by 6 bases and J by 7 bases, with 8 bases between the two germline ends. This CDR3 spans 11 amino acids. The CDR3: CASSSPNTQYF. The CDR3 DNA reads TGTGCCAGCAGCTCACCCAATACGCAGTATTTT.

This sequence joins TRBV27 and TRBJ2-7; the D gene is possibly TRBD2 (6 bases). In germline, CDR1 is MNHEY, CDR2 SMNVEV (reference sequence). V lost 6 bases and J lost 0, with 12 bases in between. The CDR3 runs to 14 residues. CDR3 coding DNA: TGTGCCAGCAGCTTCGGGGGTTCCTCCTACGAGCAGTACTTC. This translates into CASSFGGSSYEQYF.

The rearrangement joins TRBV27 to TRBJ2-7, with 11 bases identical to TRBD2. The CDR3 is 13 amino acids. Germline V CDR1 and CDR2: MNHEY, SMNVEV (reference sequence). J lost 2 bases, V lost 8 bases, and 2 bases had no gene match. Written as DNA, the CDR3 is TGTGCCAGCGGGACTAGCGGAGCCTACGAGCAGTACTTC. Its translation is CASGTSGAYEQYF.

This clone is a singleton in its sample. The DNA for the CDR3 is TGTGCCAGCAGCTCCCCGGGACTAGCGGGGGGTCTATTGGATACGCAGTATTTT. It translates to CASSSPGLAGGLLDTQYF. This chain links TRBV11-3 with TRBJ2-3; 15 bases line up with TRBD2. The J segment lost 6 bases and the V segment lost 4 bases, leaving 11 bases of the junction unmatched. The CDR3 spans 18 residues. CDR1 and CDR2 (germline): SGHNT, YENEEA.